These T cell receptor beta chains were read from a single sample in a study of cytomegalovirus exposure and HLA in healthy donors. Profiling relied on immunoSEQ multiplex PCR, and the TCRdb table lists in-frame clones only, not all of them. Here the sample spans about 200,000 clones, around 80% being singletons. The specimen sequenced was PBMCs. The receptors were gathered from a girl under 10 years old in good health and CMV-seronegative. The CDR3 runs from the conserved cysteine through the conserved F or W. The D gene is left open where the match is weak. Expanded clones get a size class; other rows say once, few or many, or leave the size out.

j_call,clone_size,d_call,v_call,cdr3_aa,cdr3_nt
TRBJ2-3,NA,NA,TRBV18,CASSPFDTQYF,TGTGCCAGCTCACCCTTCGATACGCAGTATTTT
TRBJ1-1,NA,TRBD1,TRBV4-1,CASSHLGTGGILHGAFF,TGCGCCAGCAGCCACCTAGGGACAGGGGGCATCTTACATGGAGCTTTCTTT
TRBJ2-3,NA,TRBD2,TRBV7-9,CASRASAGGTDTQYF,TGTGCCAGCAGGGCAAGCGCGGGGGGTACAGATACGCAGTATTTT
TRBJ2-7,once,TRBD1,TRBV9,CASSVSSETGVFEQYF,TGTGCCAGCAGCGTAAGTTCCGAGACAGGGGTTTTCGAGCAGTACTTC
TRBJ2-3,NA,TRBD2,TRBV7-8,CASSLFGTSGSTDTQYF,TGTGCCAGCAGCTTATTTGGGACTAGCGGGAGCACAGATACGCAGTATTTT
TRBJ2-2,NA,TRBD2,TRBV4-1,CASSRGLAVNTGELFF,TGCGCCAGCAGCCGTGGACTAGCGGTGAACACCGGGGAGCTGTTTTTT
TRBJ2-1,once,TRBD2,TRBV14,CASSQLAGGVYNEQFF,TGTGCCAGCAGCCAACTAGCGGGGGGCGTCTACAATGAGCAGTTCTTC
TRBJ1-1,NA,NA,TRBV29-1,CSVEIRGKNTEAFF,TGCAGCGTTGAAATACGGGGGAAGAACACTGAAGCTTTCTTT
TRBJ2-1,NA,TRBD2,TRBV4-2,CASSQDPGLAGGYVDEQFF,TGTGCCAGCAGCCAAGACCCCGGTCTAGCGGGAGGGTATGTCGATGAGCAGTTCTTC
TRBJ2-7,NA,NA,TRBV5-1,CASSLELGNSYEQYF,TGCGCCAGCAGCTTGGAGCTCGGTAACTCCTACGAGCAGTACTTC
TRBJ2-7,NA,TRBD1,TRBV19,CASSPGQGNSYEQYF,TGTGCCAGTAGCCCTGGACAGGGCAACTCCTACGAGCAGTACTTC
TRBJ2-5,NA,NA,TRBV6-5,CASSYEATSPQETQYF,TGTGCCAGCAGTTACGAGGCCACCTCTCCACAAGAGACCCAGTACTTC
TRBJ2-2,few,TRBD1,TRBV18,CASSPQRGQTGELFF,TGTGCCAGCTCACCACAAAGGGGGCAGACCGGGGAGCTGTTTTTT
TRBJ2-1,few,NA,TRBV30,CAWSVVAFYEQFF,TGTGCCTGGAGTGTAGTAGCTTTCTATGAGCAGTTCTTC
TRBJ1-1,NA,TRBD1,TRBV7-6,CASSFLTGENTEAFF,TGTGCCAGCAGCTTTCTGACAGGGGAGAACACTGAAGCTTTCTTT
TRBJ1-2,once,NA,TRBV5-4,CASSSPAGDGDGYTF,TGTGCCAGCAGCTCTCCTGCAGGGGATGGGGATGGCTACACCTTC
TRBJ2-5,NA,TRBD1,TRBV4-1,CASSQEWGTGETQYF,TGCGCCAGCAGCCAAGAGTGGGGGACAGGAGAGACCCAGTACTTC
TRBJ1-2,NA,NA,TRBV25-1,CASSESGGRGYGYTF,TGTGCCAGCAGTGAGTCGGGGGGGCGCGGCTATGGCTACACCTTC
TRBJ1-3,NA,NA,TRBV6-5,CASSYSDLNGNTIYF,TGTGCCAGCAGTTACTCGGACTTGAACGGAAACACCATATATTTT
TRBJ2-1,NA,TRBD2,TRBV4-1,CASSPEGSGRELSSYNEQFF,TGCGCCAGCAGTCCCGAGGGAAGCGGGAGAGAACTAAGCTCCTACAATGAGCAGTTCTTC
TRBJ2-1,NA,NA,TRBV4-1,CASSQELGRVYNEQFF,TGCGCCAGCAGCCAGGAACTTGGGAGAGTTTACAATGAGCAGTTCTTC
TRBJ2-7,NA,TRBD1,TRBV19,CASSRDREVVWEQYF,TGTGCCAGTAGTCGGGACAGGGAAGTAGTTTGGGAGCAGTACTTC
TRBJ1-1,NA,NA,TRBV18,CASSPLGTQNTEAFF,TGTGCCAGCTCACCACTTGGGACACAGAACACTGAAGCTTTCTTT
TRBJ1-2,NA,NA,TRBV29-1,CSVVEVTGGYTF,TGCAGCGTTGTTGAAGTTACGGGGGGCTACACCTTC
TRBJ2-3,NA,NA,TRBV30,CAWENGRGSTDTQYF,TGTGCCTGGGAGAACGGTAGGGGTAGCACAGATACGCAGTATTTT
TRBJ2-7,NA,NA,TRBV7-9,CSSSREIYEQYF,TGTTCCAGCTCCAGGGAAATCTACGAGCAGTACTTC
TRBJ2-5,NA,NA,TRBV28,CASGRGQTQYF,TGTGCCAGCGGGCGGGGTCAGACCCAGTACTTC
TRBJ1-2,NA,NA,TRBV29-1,CSAIWQSGGYTF,TGCAGCGCCATATGGCAGTCTGGTGGCTACACCTTC
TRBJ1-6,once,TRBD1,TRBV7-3,CASSSGQGGSPLHF,TGCGCCAGCAGCTCGGGACAGGGTGGTTCACCCCTCCACTTT
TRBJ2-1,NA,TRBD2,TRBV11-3,CASSQVAGAYNEQFF,TGTGCCAGCAGCCAAGTAGCGGGAGCCTACAATGAGCAGTTCTTC
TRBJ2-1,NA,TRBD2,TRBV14,CASSQGLGRGTEQFF,TGTGCCAGCAGCCAAGGACTTGGGAGGGGAACCGAGCAGTTCTTC
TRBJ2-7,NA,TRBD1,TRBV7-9,CASSFRGRGEQYF,TGTGCCAGCAGCTTTAGGGGGCGAGGCGAGCAGTACTTC
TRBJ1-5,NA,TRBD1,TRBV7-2,CASSGTGNQPQHF,TGCGCCAGCAGCGGGACAGGGAATCAGCCCCAGCATTTT
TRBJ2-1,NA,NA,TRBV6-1,CASSELARGLGQFF,TGTGCCAGCAGTGAATTAGCTAGGGGCCTGGGGCAGTTCTTC
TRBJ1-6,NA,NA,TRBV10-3,CAIKQEDSPLHF,TGTGCCATCAAACAGGAAGATTCACCCCTCCACTTT
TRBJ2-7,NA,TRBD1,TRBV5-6,CASSEGQGSYEQYF,TGTGCCAGCAGCGAAGGACAGGGGTCCTACGAGCAGTACTTC